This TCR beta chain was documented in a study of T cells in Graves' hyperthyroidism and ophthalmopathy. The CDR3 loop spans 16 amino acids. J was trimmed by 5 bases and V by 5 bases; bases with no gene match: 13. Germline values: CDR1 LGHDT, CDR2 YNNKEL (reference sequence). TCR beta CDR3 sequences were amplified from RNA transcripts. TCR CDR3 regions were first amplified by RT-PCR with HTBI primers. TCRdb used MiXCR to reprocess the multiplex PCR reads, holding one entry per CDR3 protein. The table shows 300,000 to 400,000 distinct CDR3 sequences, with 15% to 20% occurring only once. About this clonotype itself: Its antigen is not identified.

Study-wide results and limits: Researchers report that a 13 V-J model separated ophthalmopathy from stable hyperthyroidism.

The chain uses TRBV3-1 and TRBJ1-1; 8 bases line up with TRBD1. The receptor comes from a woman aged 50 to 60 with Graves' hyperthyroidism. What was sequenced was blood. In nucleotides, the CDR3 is TGTGCCAGCAGCTCCAGGGCAGGGGGCTCGGGTACTGAAGCTTTCTTT. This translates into CASSSRAGGSGTEAFF.